This TCR beta chain was profiled in a study of blood T cell repertoires in COVID-19. Looking at the study overall: Both acute and convalescent COVID-19 samples were obtained from the United States, Italy and Spain. T cells, B-cell-depleted T cells, or PBMCs provided the cDNA or gDNA that served as material.

Under the authors' procedure: From reference gene primer amplification, estimates of nucleated cell counts were derived. The assay was immunoSEQ multiplex PCR, and TCRdb's table has in-frame clones only and misses some. The D gene and trimming were derived from the DNA, and the V and J assignments and clone size from that table. The profile covers tens of thousands of clones, with about 80% appearing a single time and around a fifth taken by the ten largest. Trimming took 4 bases from V and 6 from J; bases not matched to a gene: 5. The CDR3 extends over 14 amino acids. Germline V gene sequence: CDR1 LGHDT, CDR2 YNNKEL (reference sequence).

This clonotype was obtained from a woman in her sixties with acute or convalescent COVID-19. This chain links TRBV3-1 (or the pseudogene TRBV3-2) with TRBJ1-5, with 8 bases fitting TRBD1. Sequencing used peripheral blood. The CDR3 coding sequence is TGTGCCAGCAGCCCGACAGGGGATACTCAGCCCCAGCATTTT. This sequence encodes CASSPTGDTQPQHF.